This T cell receptor beta chain was sequenced during a study of blood T cell repertoires in COVID-19. V shed 11 bases, J shed 6 bases, and the junction held 11 bases outside the gene matches. The CDR3 totals 14 residues. Germline V gene lookup returns CDR1 SNHLY and CDR2 FYNNEI. Data came from immunoSEQ multiplex PCR; TCRdb stores just in-frame clones and leaves some out. The repertoire holds over 120,000 clones, with approximately 81% as singletons. This TCR came from a human donor with acute or convalescent COVID-19. The donor label of this sample is uncertain. Material for sequencing was peripheral blood. The chain links TRBV2 to TRBJ2-2; 8 nucleotides align to TRBD2. CDR3 residues: CAEGREALAGELFF. The CDR3, as DNA: TGTGCCGAGGGGCGGGAGGCCCTAGCCGGGGAGCTGTTTTTT.